This TCR beta chain was captured in a study of human T cells and chemical hapten exposure. Study outcomes and limitations: No change in TCRs above 1 in 1000 frequency was produced by DPC sensitization.

The library tagged each cDNA molecule with unique molecular identifiers. MiXCR was run by TCRdb on the RACE reads, yielding one entry per CDR3 protein. This repertoire shows fewer than 95,000 distinct CDR3 sequences, roughly a tenth found once; its top ten account for 2% to 2.5%. This CDR3 is built from 15 residues. The V end was cut by 5 bases, the J end by 5 bases, with 18 bases between. This clonotype was recorded many times. Its target is unknown. Described time point: patch test 1, 2 weeks after DPC sensitization. Treatment meaning: therapeutic diphenylcyclopropenone sensitization with weekly scalp DPC. Staff drew blood before applying each patch test. Unfractionated whole blood was the source of the extracted total RNA.

The receptor was isolated from a man aged 35 to 55 with alopecia areata. Some clones in this sample may be carry-over from other donors' samples. Source: whole blood, taken in connection with sensitization to the hapten diphenylcyclopropenone (DPC). The chain carries TRBV12-3 or TRBV12-4 and TRBJ1-1; D is perhaps TRBD1 (5 bases). CDR3 residues: CASSGIRARWTEAFF. CDR3 coding DNA: TGTGCCAGCAGTGGTATCAGGGCCCGGTGGACTGAAGCTTTCTTT.